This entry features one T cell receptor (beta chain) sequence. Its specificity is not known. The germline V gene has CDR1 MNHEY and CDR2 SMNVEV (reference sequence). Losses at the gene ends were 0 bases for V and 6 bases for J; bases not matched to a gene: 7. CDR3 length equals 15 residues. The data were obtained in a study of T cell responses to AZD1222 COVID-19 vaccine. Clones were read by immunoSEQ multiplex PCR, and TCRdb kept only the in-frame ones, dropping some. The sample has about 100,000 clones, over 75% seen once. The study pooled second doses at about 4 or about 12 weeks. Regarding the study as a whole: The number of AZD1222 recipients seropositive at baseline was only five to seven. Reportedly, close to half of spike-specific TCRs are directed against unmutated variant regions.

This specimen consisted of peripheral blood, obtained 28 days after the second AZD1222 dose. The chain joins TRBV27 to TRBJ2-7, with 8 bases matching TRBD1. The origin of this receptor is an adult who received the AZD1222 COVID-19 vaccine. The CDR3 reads CASSLSLPGQVEQYF. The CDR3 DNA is TGTGCCAGCAGTTTATCGCTCCCGGGACAGGTCGAGCAGTACTTC.